Listed below are T cell receptor beta chains from one sample, sequenced in a study of T cells in Graves' hyperthyroidism and ophthalmopathy. TCRdb reprocessed the multiplex PCR reads with MiXCR, giving one entry per CDR3 protein. The table has about 510,000 distinct CDR3 sequences, over 35% seen once. Sequencing input: peripheral blood or thyroid tissue (not recorded which). The source is an adult woman with Graves' disease, either hyperthyroidism or ophthalmopathy (not recorded which). The CDR3 runs from the conserved cysteine through the conserved F or W.

J	V	CDR3
-	TRBV7-3	CASSIDGSLSREQFF
TRBJ2-7	TRBV29-1	CSGTRGYEQYF
TRBJ2-5	TRBV19	CASSSGTSNQETQYF
TRBJ2-7	TRBV7-2	CASSHSGTAYEQYF
TRBJ2-1	TRBV10-2	CASRTGIQTEQFF
TRBJ1-5	TRBV15	CATSRDWSVTLGNQPQHF
TRBJ2-7	TRBV29-1	CSVEDRVGSSYEQYF
TRBJ2-2	TRBV7-8	CASSRTSETGELFF
TRBJ2-2	TRBV20-1	CSAGLAGELFF
TRBJ2-5	TRBV29-1	CSVEDQRLQETQYF
TRBJ2-2	TRBV4-1	CASSHRAGGRGNTGELFF
TRBJ2-6	TRBV13	CASSSHRGVAGANVLTF
TRBJ2-5	TRBV20-1	CSAPRDTETQYF